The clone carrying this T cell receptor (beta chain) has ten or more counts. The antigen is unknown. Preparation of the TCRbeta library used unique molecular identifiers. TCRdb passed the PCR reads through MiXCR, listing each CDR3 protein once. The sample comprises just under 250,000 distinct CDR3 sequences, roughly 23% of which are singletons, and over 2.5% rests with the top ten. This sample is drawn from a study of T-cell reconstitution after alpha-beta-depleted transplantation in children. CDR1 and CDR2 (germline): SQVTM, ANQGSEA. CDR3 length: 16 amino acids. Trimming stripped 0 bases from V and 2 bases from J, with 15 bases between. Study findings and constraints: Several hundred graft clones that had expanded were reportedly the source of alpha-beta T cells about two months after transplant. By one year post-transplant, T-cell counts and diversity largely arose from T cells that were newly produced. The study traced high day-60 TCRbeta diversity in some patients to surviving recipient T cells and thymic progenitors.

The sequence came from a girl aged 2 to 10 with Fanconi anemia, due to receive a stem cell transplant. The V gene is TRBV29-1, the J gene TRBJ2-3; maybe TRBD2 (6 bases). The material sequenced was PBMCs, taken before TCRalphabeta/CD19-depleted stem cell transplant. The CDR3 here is CSVEDPGTRHTDTQYF. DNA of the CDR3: TGCAGCGTTGAAGATCCGGGGACTCGACACACAGATACGCAGTATTTT.